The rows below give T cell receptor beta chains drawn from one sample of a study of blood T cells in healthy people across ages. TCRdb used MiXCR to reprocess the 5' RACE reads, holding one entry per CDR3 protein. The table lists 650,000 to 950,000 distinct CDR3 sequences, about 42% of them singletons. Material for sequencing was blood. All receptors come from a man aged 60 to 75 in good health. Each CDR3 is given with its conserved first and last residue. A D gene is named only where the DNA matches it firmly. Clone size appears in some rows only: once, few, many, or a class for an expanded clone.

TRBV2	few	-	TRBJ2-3	TGTGCCAGCAGTGAGGTAGTAGGCACAGATACGCAGTATTTT	CASSEVVGTDTQYF
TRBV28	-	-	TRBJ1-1	TGTGCCAACAGTTTAGGGATGAACACTGAAGCTTTCTTT	CANSLGMNTEAFF
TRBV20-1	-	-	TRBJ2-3	TGCAGTGCTAGAGATGGGACTTACACAGATACGCAGTATTTT	CSARDGTYTDTQYF
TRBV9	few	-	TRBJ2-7	TGTGCCAGCAGCGTAGGAAGTCGCGAGCAGTACTTC	CASSVGSREQYF
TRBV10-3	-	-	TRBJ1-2	TGTGCCATCAGTGAGTCGGTGGGCTATGGCTACACCTTC	CAISESVGYGYTF
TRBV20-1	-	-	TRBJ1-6	TGCAGTGCTGTCCGGGCTTATAATTCACCCCTCCACTTT	CSAVRAYNSPLHF
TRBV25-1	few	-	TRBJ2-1	TGTGCCAGCAGCTATAGGACAGAGTCCTACAATGAGCAGTTCTTC	CASSYRTESYNEQFF
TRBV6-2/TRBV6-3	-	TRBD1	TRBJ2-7	TGTGCCAGCACCCCATCGGGACAGAACTACGAGCAGTACTTC	CASTPSGQNYEQYF
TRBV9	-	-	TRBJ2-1	TGTGCCAGCAGCGTAGATCTCACGACGGAGCAGTTCTTC	CASSVDLTTEQFF
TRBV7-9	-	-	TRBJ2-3	TGTGCCAGCAGCTTGTTCGGGGAAACAGATACGCAGTATTTT	CASSLFGETDTQYF
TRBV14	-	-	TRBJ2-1	TGTGCCAGCAGCGGAGGGACGGCCGATTTGAATGAGCAGTTCTTC	CASSGGTADLNEQFF
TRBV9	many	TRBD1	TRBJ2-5	TGTGCCAGCAGCGTAGCCACAGGGGGAGAGACCCAGTACTTC	CASSVATGGETQYF
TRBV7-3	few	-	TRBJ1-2	TGTGCCAGCAGCTTAACGCGGTCAGGGACGGGCTACACCTTC	CASSLTRSGTGYTF
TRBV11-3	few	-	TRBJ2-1	TGTGCCAGCAGTTCAAGGGAAAGTGAGCAGTTCTTC	CASSSRESEQFF
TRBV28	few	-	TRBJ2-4	TGTGCCAGCAGTACCCAGGGAGGAGGCCTTGGCAAAAACATTCAGTACTTC	CASSTQGGGLGKNIQYF
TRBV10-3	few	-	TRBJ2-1	TGTGCCATCAGTGAACAACGGAATGACAATGAGCAGTTCTTC	CAISEQRNDNEQFF
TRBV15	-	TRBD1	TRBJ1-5	TGTGCCACCAGGAGGGACAGGAGTAGCAATCAGCCCCAGCATTTT	CATRRDRSSNQPQHF
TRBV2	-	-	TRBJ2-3	TGTGCCAGCAGTAAACAGGGGACTAGCACAGATACGCAGTATTTT	CASSKQGTSTDTQYF
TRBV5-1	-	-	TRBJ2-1	TGCGCCAGCAGCTCACAGGGGGACTATTACAATGAGCAGTTCTTC	CASSSQGDYYNEQFF
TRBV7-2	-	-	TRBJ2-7	TGTGCCAGCAGCTTAGTAGTGACTCTCTACGAGCAGTACTTC	CASSLVVTLYEQYF
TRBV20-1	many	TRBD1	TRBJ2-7	TGCAGTGCTAGGGACAGGGAATACGAGCAGTACTTC	CSARDREYEQYF
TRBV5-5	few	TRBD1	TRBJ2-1	TGTGCCAGCAGCTTGGGGACCGGGACAGGCGGCAATGAGCAGTTCTTC	CASSLGTGTGGNEQFF
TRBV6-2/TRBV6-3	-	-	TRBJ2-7	TGTGCCAGCAGTACGGGACATCGACTCTACGAGCAGTACTTC	CASSTGHRLYEQYF
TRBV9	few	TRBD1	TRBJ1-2	TGTGCCAGCAGCACCCACCGGGACAGCCCATATGGCTACACCTTC	CASSTHRDSPYGYTF
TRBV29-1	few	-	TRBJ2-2	TGCAGCATACGGGGAACCGGGGAGCTGTTTTTT	CSIRGTGELFF
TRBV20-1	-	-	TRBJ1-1	TGCAGTGCTACAAGGACAGTTTCCACTGAAGCTTTCTTT	CSATRTVSTEAFF
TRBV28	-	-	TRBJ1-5	TGTGCCAGCAGCCCCCAGGGTATCAATCAGCCCCAGCATTTT	CASSPQGINQPQHF